This T cell receptor beta chain was sequenced during a study of T cell responses to AZD1222 COVID-19 vaccine. The protocol was immunoSEQ multiplex PCR, while the TCRdb copy is restricted to in-frame clones and leaves out a portion. The data hold 100,000 or so clones, with 70% to 90% observed a single time. Trimming took 9 bases from V and 5 from J, leaving 16 bases between them. The CDR3 spans 13 residues. Germline-derived CDR1 and CDR2 are MNHEY and SMNVEV (reference sequence). The V and J genes are TRBV27 and TRBJ1-1; D is unresolved. This clonotype was sampled from an adult in good health. Material: peripheral blood, obtained on day 0 of AZD1222 vaccination. CDR3 in DNA: TGTGCCAGTAGGGATCAGGTTCGGACTGAAGCTTTCTTT. Amino acid sequence: CASRDQVRTEAFF.